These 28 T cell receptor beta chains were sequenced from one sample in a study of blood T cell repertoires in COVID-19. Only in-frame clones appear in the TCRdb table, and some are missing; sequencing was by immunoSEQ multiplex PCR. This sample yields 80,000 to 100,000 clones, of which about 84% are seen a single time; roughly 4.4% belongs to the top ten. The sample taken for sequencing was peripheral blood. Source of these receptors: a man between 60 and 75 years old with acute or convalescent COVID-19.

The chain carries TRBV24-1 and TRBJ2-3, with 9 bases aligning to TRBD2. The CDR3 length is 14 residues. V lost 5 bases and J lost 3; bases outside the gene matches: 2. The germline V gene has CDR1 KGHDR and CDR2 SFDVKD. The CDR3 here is CATSAAGGTDTQYF. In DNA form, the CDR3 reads TGTGCCACCAGTGCGGCGGGGGGGACAGATACGCAGTATTTT.

The CDR3 region is CASSGASGRLGEQFF. The CDR3 DNA reads as TGTGCCAGCAGTGGGGCTAGCGGGAGGTTGGGTGAGCAGTTCTTC. V gene TRBV2 combines with J gene TRBJ2-1; 11 positions agree with TRBD2. The CDR3 has 15 residues. The germline CDR1 and CDR2 sequences are SNHLY and FYNNEI. V lost 4 bases, J lost 9 bases, and 8 bases stayed unmatched. Drawing the rest from reference TRBV2 and TRBJ2-1, the complete variable domain is EPEVTQTPSHQVTQMGQEVILRCVPISNHLYFYWYRQILGQKVEFLVSFYNNEISEKSEIFDDQFSVERPDGSNFTLKIRSTKLEDSAMYFCASSGASGRLGEQFFGPGTRLTVL.

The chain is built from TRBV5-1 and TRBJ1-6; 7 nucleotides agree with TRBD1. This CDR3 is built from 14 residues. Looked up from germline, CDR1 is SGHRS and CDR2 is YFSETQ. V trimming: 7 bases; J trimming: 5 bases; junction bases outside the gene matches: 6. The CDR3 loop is CASSSGQNNSPLHF. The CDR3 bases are TGCGCCAGCTCGTCGGGACAGAATAATTCACCCCTCCACTTT.

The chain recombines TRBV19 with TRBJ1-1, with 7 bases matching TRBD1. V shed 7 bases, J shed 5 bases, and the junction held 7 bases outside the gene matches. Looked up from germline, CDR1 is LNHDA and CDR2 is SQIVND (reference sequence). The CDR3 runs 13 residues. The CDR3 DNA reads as TGTGCCAGTACTCAGGACAGGAGGACTGAAGCTTTCTTT. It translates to CASTQDRRTEAFF. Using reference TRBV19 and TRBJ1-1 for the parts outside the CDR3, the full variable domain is DGGITQSPKYLFRKEGQNVTLSCEQNLNHDAMYWYRQDPGQGLRLIYYSQIVNDFQKGDIAEGYSVSREKKESFPLTVTSAQKNPTAFYLCASTQDRRTEAFFGQGTRLTVV.

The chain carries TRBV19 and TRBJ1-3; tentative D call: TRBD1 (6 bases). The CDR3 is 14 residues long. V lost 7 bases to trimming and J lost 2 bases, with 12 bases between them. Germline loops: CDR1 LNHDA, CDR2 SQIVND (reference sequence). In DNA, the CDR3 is TGTGCCAGTACCATCGGGACAACTGGAAACACCATATATTTT. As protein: CASTIGTTGNTIYF.

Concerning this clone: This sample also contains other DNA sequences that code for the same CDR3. CDR3: CASSLGSGTGELFF. As DNA, the CDR3 is TGTGCCAGCAGCTTAGGGTCCGGCACCGGGGAGCTGTTTTTT. J is TRBJ2-2 and V is TRBV7-2; no firm D call. V was pared by 1 base and J by 4 bases, with 7 bases between. The CDR3 consists of 14 residues. Germline CDR1 reads SGHTA; CDR2 reads FQGNSA.

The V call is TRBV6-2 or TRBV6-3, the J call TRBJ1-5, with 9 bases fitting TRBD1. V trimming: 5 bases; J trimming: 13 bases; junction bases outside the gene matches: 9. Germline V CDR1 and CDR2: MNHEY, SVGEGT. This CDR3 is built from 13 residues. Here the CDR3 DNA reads TGTGCCAGCAGTCCACAGGGGGCCCGGGCTCAGCATTTT. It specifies CASSPQGARAQHF.

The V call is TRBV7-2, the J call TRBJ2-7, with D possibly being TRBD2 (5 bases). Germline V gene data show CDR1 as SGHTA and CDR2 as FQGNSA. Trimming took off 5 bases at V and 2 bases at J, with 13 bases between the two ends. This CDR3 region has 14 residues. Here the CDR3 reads CASSGGTGTYEQYF. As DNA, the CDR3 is TGTGCCAGCAGCGGAGGTACGGGGACCTACGAGCAGTACTTC.

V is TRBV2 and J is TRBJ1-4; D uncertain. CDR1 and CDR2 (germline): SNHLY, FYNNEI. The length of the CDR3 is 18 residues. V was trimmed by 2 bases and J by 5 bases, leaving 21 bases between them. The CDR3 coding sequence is TGTGCCAGCAGTGAAAGTACCAACCTGTATTACGGGAATGAAAAACTGTTTTTT. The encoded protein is CASSESTNLYYGNEKLFF.

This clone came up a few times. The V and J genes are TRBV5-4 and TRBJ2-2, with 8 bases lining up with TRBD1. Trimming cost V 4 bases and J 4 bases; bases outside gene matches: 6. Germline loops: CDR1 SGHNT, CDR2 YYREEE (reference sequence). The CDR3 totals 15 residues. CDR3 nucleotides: TGTGCCAGCAGCCTTGGACAGGGACCCACCGGGGAGCTGTTTTTT. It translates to CASSLGQGPTGELFF.

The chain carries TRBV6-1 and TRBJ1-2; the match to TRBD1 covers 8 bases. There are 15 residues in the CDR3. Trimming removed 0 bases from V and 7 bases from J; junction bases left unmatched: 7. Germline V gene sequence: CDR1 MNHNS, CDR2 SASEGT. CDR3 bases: TGTGCCAGCAGTGAAGCCCCGGGACAGGTCTTTGGCTACACCTTC. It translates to CASSEAPGQVFGYTF.

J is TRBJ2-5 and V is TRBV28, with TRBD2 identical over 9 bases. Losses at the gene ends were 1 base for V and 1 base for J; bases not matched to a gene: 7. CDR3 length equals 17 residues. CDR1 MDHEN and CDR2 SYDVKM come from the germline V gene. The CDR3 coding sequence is TGTGCCAGCAGTTTATCAGGGCTAGCGGGGACCCAAGAGACCCAGTACTTC. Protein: CASSLSGLAGTQETQYF.

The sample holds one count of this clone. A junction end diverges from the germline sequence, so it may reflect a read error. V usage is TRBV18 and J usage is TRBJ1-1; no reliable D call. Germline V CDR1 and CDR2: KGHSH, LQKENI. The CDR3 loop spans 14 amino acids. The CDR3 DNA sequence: TGTGCCAGCTCACCAACAGAGTACTCTCCTGACGCTTTCTTT. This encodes CASSPTEYSPDAFF.

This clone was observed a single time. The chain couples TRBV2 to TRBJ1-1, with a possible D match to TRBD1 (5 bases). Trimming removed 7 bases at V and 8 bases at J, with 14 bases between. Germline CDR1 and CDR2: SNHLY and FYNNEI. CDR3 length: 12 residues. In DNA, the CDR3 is TGTGCCAGCAAAGGTATGGCAGGGGAAGCTTTCTTT. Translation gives CASKGMAGEAFF.

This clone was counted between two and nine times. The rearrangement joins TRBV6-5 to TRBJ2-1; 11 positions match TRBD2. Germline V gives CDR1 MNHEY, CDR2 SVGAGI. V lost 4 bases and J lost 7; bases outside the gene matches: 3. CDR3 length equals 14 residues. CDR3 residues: CASSSLAGENEQFF. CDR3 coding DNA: TGTGCCAGCAGTTCACTAGCGGGGGAGAATGAGCAGTTCTTC.

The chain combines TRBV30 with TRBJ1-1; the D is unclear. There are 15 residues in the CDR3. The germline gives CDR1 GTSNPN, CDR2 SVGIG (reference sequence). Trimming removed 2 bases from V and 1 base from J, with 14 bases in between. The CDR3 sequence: CAWSLDAGRNTEAFF. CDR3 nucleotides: TGTGCCTGGAGTCTCGACGCGGGGAGGAACACTGAAGCTTTCTTT. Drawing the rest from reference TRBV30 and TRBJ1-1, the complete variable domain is SQTIHQWPATLVQPVGSPLSLECTVEGTSNPNLYWYRQAAGRGLQLLFYSVGIGQISSEVPQNLSASRPQDRQFILSSKKLLLSDSGFYLCAWSLDAGRNTEAFFGQGTRLTVV.

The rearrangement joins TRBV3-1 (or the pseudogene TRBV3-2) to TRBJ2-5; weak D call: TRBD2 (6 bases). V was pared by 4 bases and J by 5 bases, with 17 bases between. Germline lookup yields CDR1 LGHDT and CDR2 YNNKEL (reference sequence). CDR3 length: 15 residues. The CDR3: CASSPPGRDRETQYF. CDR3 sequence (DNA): TGTGCCAGCAGCCCCCCCGGGCGGGATCGCGAGACCCAGTACTTC.

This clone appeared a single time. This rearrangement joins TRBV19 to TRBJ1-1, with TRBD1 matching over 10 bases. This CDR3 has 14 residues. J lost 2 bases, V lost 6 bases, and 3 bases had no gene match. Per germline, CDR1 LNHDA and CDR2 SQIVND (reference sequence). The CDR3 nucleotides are TGTGCCAGTAGCTGGGACAGGGGAAACACTGAAGCTTTCTTT. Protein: CASSWDRGNTEAFF.

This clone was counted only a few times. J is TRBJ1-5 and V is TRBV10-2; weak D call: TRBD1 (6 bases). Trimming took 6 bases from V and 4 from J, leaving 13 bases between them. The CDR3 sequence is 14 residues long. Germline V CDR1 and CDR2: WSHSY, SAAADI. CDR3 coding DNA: TGCGCCAGCAGGGCAGGGGAACCAAATCAGCCCCAGCATTTT. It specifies CASRAGEPNQPQHF.

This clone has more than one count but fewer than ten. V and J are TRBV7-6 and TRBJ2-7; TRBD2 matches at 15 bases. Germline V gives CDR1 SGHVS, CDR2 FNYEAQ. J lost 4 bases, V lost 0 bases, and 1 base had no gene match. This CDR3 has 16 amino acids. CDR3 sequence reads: CASSLAGTSGGYEQYF. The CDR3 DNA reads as TGTGCCAGCAGCTTAGCCGGGACTAGCGGGGGGTACGAGCAGTACTTC.

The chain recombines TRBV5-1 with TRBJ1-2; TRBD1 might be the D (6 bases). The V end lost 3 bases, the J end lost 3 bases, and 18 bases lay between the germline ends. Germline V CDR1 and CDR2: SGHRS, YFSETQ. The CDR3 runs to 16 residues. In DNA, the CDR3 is TGCGCCAGCAGCTGGGACATAACAGGGTCGTACTATGGCTACACCTTC. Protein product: CASSWDITGSYYGYTF.

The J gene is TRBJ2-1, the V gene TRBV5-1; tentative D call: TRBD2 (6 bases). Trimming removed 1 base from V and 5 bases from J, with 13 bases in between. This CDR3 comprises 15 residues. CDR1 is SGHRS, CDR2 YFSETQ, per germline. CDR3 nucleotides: TGCGCCAGCAGCTTGCAAGGGGACTTTAACAATGAGCAGTTCTTC. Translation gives CASSLQGDFNNEQFF.

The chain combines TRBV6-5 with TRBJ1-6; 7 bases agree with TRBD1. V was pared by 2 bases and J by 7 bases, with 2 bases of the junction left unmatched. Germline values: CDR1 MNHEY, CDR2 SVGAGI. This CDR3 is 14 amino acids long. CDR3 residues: CASSYRGRNSPLHF. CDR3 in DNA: TGTGCCAGCAGTTACAGGGGGCGGAATTCACCCCTCCACTTT.

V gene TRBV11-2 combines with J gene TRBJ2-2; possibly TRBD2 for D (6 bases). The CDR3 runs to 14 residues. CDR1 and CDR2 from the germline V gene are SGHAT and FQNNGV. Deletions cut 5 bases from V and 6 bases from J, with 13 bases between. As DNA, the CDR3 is TGTGCCAGCAGCCCTAGACTAGTTTCCGGGGAGCTGTTTTTT. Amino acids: CASSPRLVSGELFF.

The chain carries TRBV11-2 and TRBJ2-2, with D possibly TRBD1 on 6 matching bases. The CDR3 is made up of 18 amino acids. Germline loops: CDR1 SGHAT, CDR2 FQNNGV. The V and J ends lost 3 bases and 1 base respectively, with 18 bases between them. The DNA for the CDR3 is TGTGCCAGCAGCTTGTGGTCAGGGGCAAATAGGAACACCGGGGAGCTGTTTTTT. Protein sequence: CASSLWSGANRNTGELFF.

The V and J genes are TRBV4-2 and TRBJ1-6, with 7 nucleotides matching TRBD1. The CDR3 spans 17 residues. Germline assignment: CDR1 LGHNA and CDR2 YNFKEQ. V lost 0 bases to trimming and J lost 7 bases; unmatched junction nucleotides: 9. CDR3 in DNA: TGTGCCAGCAGCCAAGATTTAGCTGGGACAGCAAATTCACCCCTCCACTTT. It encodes CASSQDLAGTANSPLHF.

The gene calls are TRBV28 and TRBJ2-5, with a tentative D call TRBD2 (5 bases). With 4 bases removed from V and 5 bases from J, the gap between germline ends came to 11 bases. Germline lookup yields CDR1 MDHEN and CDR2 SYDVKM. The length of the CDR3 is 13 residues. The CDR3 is CASSYYPGETQYF. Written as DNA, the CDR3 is TGTGCCAGCAGTTACTACCCGGGGGAGACCCAGTACTTC.

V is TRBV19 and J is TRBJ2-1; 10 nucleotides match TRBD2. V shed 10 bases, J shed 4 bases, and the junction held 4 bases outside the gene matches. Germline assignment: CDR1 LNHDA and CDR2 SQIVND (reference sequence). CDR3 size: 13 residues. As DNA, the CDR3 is TGTGCCACGATAGCGGGGGGTTACAATGAGCAGTTCTTC. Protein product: CATIAGGYNEQFF.